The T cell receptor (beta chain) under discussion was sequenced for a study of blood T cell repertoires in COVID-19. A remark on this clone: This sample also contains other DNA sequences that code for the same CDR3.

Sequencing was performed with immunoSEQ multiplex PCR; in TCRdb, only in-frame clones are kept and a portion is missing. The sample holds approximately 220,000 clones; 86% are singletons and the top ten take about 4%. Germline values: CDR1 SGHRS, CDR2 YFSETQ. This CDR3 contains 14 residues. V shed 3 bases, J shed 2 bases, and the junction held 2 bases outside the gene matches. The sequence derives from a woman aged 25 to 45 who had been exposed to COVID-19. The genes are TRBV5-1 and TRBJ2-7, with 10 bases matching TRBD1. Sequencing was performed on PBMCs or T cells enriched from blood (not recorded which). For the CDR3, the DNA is TGCGCCAGCAGCTCGACAGGGGGCACCTACGAGCAGTACTTC. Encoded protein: CASSSTGGTYEQYF.